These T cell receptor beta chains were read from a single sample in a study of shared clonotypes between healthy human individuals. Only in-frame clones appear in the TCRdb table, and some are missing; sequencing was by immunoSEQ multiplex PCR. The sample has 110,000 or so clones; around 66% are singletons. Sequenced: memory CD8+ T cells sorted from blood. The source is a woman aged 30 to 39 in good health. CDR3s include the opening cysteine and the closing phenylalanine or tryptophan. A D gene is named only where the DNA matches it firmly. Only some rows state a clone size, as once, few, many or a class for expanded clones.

CDR3nt: TGTGCCAGCAGCGGGAGAGCGGGCGACGGAACAGATACGCAGTATTTT
CDR3aa: CASSGRAGDGTDTQYF
d_gene: -
abundance: -
v_gene: TRBV9
j_gene: TRBJ2-3

CDR3nt: TGCAGCGTTGATGTGACTAGCGGGAGAGATTACAATGAGCAGTTCTTC
CDR3aa: CSVDVTSGRDYNEQFF
d_gene: TRBD2
abundance: -
v_gene: TRBV29-1
j_gene: TRBJ2-1

CDR3nt: TGCGCCAGCAGCGGACTAGCGGGAGATACTGAGCAGTTCTTC
CDR3aa: CASSGLAGDTEQFF
d_gene: TRBD2
abundance: few
v_gene: TRBV4-1
j_gene: TRBJ2-1

CDR3nt: TGTGCCAGCAGTGGACGGGGACACTACGAGCAGTACTTC
CDR3aa: CASSGRGHYEQYF
d_gene: -
abundance: -
v_gene: TRBV25-1
j_gene: TRBJ2-7

CDR3nt: TGTGCCAGCAGTGAACGAACCTCTGGGGCCAACGTCCTGACTTTC
CDR3aa: CASSERTSGANVLTF
d_gene: -
abundance: -
v_gene: TRBV6-1
j_gene: TRBJ2-6

CDR3nt: TGTGCCAGCAGCTTCAGCGGTGATTACGAGCAGTACTTC
CDR3aa: CASSFSGDYEQYF
d_gene: -
abundance: few
v_gene: TRBV11-2
j_gene: TRBJ2-7

CDR3nt: TGTGCCAGCAGCTCTCCGGGATGGCTAGGTGCATACGAGCAGTACTTC
CDR3aa: CASSSPGWLGAYEQYF
d_gene: -
abundance: -
v_gene: TRBV11-2
j_gene: TRBJ2-7

CDR3nt: TGCAGCGCGACTAGCGGGAGTTCCGAGCAGTACTTC
CDR3aa: CSATSGSSEQYF
d_gene: TRBD2
abundance: many
v_gene: TRBV29-1
j_gene: TRBJ2-7

CDR3nt: TGTGCCAGCAGTCTTAGGCCCCTCTCTAGCGGGAGTCACAAAGAGACCCAGTACTTC
CDR3aa: CASSLRPLSSGSHKETQYF
d_gene: TRBD2
abundance: few
v_gene: TRBV7-7
j_gene: TRBJ2-5

CDR3nt: TGTGCCAGCAGTGTGACAGGGCGGAACACCGGGGAGCTGTTTTTT
CDR3aa: CASSVTGRNTGELFF
d_gene: TRBD1
abundance: -
v_gene: TRBV2
j_gene: TRBJ2-2

CDR3nt: TGTGCCAGCAGTTCTACAGGCCCAGGATTCGCAAACACCATATATTTT
CDR3aa: CASSSTGPGFANTIYF
d_gene: -
abundance: -
v_gene: TRBV27
j_gene: TRBJ1-3

CDR3nt: TGTGCCAGCAGCTCCGGGGCAGGAGCGGGAGGGCGGCCCTCCTACGAGCAGTACTTC
CDR3aa: CASSSGAGAGGRPSYEQYF
d_gene: TRBD2
abundance: -
v_gene: TRBV7-9
j_gene: TRBJ2-7

CDR3nt: TGTGCCAGCAGCTTAGACGGGTCGGTCTGGGAAGAAGCTTTCTTT
CDR3aa: CASSLDGSVWEEAFF
d_gene: -
abundance: -
v_gene: TRBV13
j_gene: TRBJ1-1

CDR3nt: TGCAGCGTTGAAAGAATCCACAGAGGGCGCGGCGGGAGGGCCCCGCCAGATACGCAGTATTTT
CDR3aa: CSVERIHRGRGGRAPPDTQYF
d_gene: TRBD2
abundance: -
v_gene: TRBV29-1
j_gene: TRBJ2-3

CDR3nt: TGTGCCAGCAGTGAAACCCAGGGGAGCACAGATACGCAGTATTTT
CDR3aa: CASSETQGSTDTQYF
d_gene: -
abundance: few
v_gene: TRBV6-4
j_gene: TRBJ2-3

CDR3nt: TGCAGTGCTAGAGGGTTGGGCCCCCAGCATTTT
CDR3aa: CSARGLGPQHF
d_gene: -
abundance: few
v_gene: TRBV20-1
j_gene: TRBJ1-5

CDR3nt: TGTGCCAGCACATCCATAAGACTAGCGGGAACAACGAACACCGGGGAGCTGTTTTTT
CDR3aa: CASTSIRLAGTTNTGELFF
d_gene: TRBD2
abundance: -
v_gene: TRBV28
j_gene: TRBJ2-2

CDR3nt: TGTGCCAGCAGTTTACGGCAGGGTAATGAAAAACTGTTTTTT
CDR3aa: CASSLRQGNEKLFF
d_gene: -
abundance: -
v_gene: TRBV28
j_gene: TRBJ1-4

CDR3nt: TGTGCCAGCAGCCCTAGACGGACTAGCGGGAGGGCCTACTTC
CDR3aa: CASSPRRTSGRAYF
d_gene: TRBD2
abundance: -
v_gene: TRBV7-8
j_gene: TRBJ2-7

CDR3nt: TGCAGCGTTGAAGATCCCCATTCCTACGAGCAGTACTTC
CDR3aa: CSVEDPHSYEQYF
d_gene: -
abundance: few
v_gene: TRBV29-1
j_gene: TRBJ2-7

CDR3nt: TGTGCCAGCAGCCAGGCCCGGGACAGGGGTGGAAACACCATATATTTT
CDR3aa: CASSQARDRGGNTIYF
d_gene: TRBD1
abundance: -
v_gene: TRBV5-4
j_gene: TRBJ1-3

CDR3nt: TGTGCCAGCACCTCCCAGGGGCCCCTCAATCAGCCCCAGCATTTT
CDR3aa: CASTSQGPLNQPQHF
d_gene: -
abundance: many
v_gene: TRBV2
j_gene: TRBJ1-5

CDR3nt: TGTGCCAGCAGTTTATGGGACGGGCTTTACTACGAGCAGTACTTC
CDR3aa: CASSLWDGLYYEQYF
d_gene: -
abundance: -
v_gene: TRBV28
j_gene: TRBJ2-7

CDR3nt: TGTGCCAGCGGCGGAACCAAAAACATTCAGTACTTC
CDR3aa: CASGGTKNIQYF
d_gene: -
abundance: -
v_gene: TRBV6-5
j_gene: TRBJ2-4

CDR3nt: TGTGCCAGCGGAGTTGAAAACACCATATATTTT
CDR3aa: CASGVENTIYF
d_gene: -
abundance: -
v_gene: TRBV25-1
j_gene: TRBJ1-3

CDR3nt: TGTGCCAGCAGGTTATTGAACACTGAAGCTTTCTTT
CDR3aa: CASRLLNTEAFF
d_gene: -
abundance: -
v_gene: TRBV2
j_gene: TRBJ1-1

CDR3nt: TGTGCCAGCATAGGTCCGGAACCATCGATGAACACTGAAGCTTTCTTT
CDR3aa: CASIGPEPSMNTEAFF
d_gene: -
abundance: -
v_gene: TRBV28
j_gene: TRBJ1-1

CDR3nt: TGTGCCAGCAGCCGTCAGAGCTCCTACGAGCAGTACTTC
CDR3aa: CASSRQSSYEQYF
d_gene: -
abundance: -
v_gene: TRBV4-2
j_gene: TRBJ2-7